What follows are 2 T cell receptor beta chains derived from one specimen sequenced in a study of shared clonotypes between healthy human individuals. Libraries were prepared by immunoSEQ multiplex PCR; TCRdb keeps only in-frame clonotypes and omits some of them. The top ten clones hold more than 10% of a sample with about half a million clones, approximately 80% of them seen once. Material: PBMCs. The origin of the receptors is a woman aged 40 to 50 in good health. Some clones in this sample may be carry-over from other donors' samples.

The gene calls are TRBV5-5 and TRBJ1-1, with 7 bases that match TRBD1. CDR1 and CDR2 from the germline V gene are SGHKS and YYEKEE (reference sequence). After removal of 2 bases from V and 3 bases from J, the junction contained 7 bases not matched to a gene. The length of the CDR3 is 15 residues. DNA for the CDR3: TGTGCCAGCAGCTTTCTAGGGGGCGCGGACACTGAAGCTTTCTTT. Translated, it gives CASSFLGGADTEAFF.

The V call is TRBV9, the J call TRBJ2-1, with TRBD2 matching over 7 bases. CDR1 SGDLS and CDR2 YYNGEE come from the germline V gene. The V segment lost 4 bases and the J segment 4 bases; nucleotides outside the gene matches: 11. The CDR3 sequence is 16 residues long. CDR3 bases: TGTGCCAGCAGCTCCCAGCGGGATGGGCGATACAATGAGCAGTTCTTC. It codes for CASSSQRDGRYNEQFF.